The T cell receptor (beta chain) described here comes from a study of blood T cell repertoires in COVID-19. The overall study: Samples came from the United States, Italy and Spain, spanning acute and convalescent COVID-19. T cells, B-cell-depleted T cells, or PBMCs provided the cDNA or gDNA that served as material.

The CDR3 has 16 residues. V dropped 1 base and J dropped 0 bases, with 12 bases sitting between them. Germline V CDR1 and CDR2: SGHDN, FVKESK. Methods used by the authors: Reference gene primer amplification gave nucleated cell count estimates. TCRdb's copy holds only in-frame clones and misses some; the assay was immunoSEQ multiplex PCR. The DNA gave D and trimming, while V, J and clone size come from that table. The data show 75,000 to 100,000 clones, with about four fifths seen just once and around 7.2% held by the top ten. The sample was peripheral blood. V usage is TRBV14 and J usage is TRBJ1-2, with a tentative D call TRBD1 (6 bases). The clonotype comes from a man aged 45-60 years with active or convalescent COVID-19. DNA for the CDR3: TGTGCCAGCAGCCAAGCCGGGGGGGCTTCTAACTATGGCTACACCTTC. It yields the protein CASSQAGGASNYGYTF. Based on the CDR3 plus reference TRBV14 and TRBJ1-2, the full variable domain is EAGVTQFPSHSVIEKGQTVTLRCDPISGHDNLYWYRRVMGKEIKFLLHFVKESKQDESGMPNNRFLAERTGGTYSTLKVQPAELEDSGVYFCASSQAGGASNYGYTFGSGTRLTVV.